This entry describes one T cell receptor (beta chain). This specimen belongs to a study of metastatic and nonmetastatic thyroid tumors. TCRdb re-called the PCR reads through MiXCR. The repertoire holds roughly 70,000 clones, with around 20% as singletons. V shed 3 bases, J shed 5 bases, and the junction held 17 bases outside the gene matches. Per the germline V gene, CDR1 is SGDLS and CDR2 is YYNGEE. This CDR3 is built from 19 residues. Prior to thyroid surgery, none of the patients had received any treatment. The TCR was taken from a female donor with papillary thyroid cancer or a benign thyroid nodule (not recorded which). Some clones in this sample may be carry-over from other donors' samples. The sample consisted of blood. The V gene is TRBV9, the J gene TRBJ2-1; TRBD2 matches 10 bases. The CDR3 here is CASSGSTSGHDSYNNEQFF. The CDR3 nucleotides read TGTGCCAGCAGCGGGTCGACTAGCGGGCACGACTCCTATAACAATGAGCAGTTCTTC.